This T cell receptor (beta chain) was identified during a study of T cell repertoires in cytomegalovirus infection. The CDR3 covers 16 residues. Deletions cut 6 bases from V and 1 base from J, with 19 bases between. Germline V gene data show CDR1 as MNHEY and CDR2 as SVGAGI. Worth noting for this clonotype: Its antigen is not identified.

TCRdb reanalysed the reads using MiXCR and keeps one entry per CDR3 protein. Of approximately 600,000 distinct CDR3 sequences in the sample, under 45% were seen once. The chain links TRBV6-5 to TRBJ2-7; either TRBD1 or TRBD2 may supply D (5 bases each). The sequence came from a human donor in good health (CMV status not recorded). Some clones in this sample may be carry-over from other donors' samples. The sample in question was cultured PBMCs, obtained from culture after CMV antigen stimulation. This CDR3 is CASSRGDGKSSYEQYF. The CDR3 DNA reads as TGTGCCAGCAGCCGAGGGGACGGAAAGTCATCCTACGAGCAGTACTTC.